The 12 T cell receptor beta chains below all came from one sample that was sequenced in a study of cytomegalovirus exposure and HLA in healthy donors. PCR employed 60 Vbeta and 13 Jbeta primers. Using immunoSEQ multiplex PCR, the repertoire was profiled, and TCRdb retains in-frame clones only, with some absent. The table records about 130,000 clones, over 70% of them present only once. Material: PBMCs. Source of these receptors: a man younger than 45 in good health and CMV-seronegative.

This clone was detected once. V is TRBV30 and J is TRBJ1-3; D is uncertain. Trimming cost V 0 bases and J 1 base, with 13 bases left between them. Germline CDR1 and CDR2: GTSNPN and SVGIG (reference sequence). The CDR3 totals 16 residues. The CDR3 region has the DNA TGTGCCTGGAGTGTCCGGGGAAGTAGGTCTGGAAACACCATATATTTT. It yields the protein CAWSVRGSRSGNTIYF. The whole variable domain, filled in from reference TRBV30 and TRBJ1-3, reads SQTIHQWPATLVQPVGSPLSLECTVEGTSNPNLYWYRQAAGRGLQLLFYSVGIGQISSEVPQNLSASRPQDRQFILSSKKLLLSDSGFYLCAWSVRGSRSGNTIYFGEGSWLTVV.

With respect to this clone: The sample holds other DNA sequences that translate to the same CDR3. This chain joins TRBV18 and TRBJ1-5; D not certain. Looked up from germline, CDR1 is KGHSH and CDR2 is LQKENI. The CDR3 is 15 amino acids. The V and J ends lost 3 bases and 4 bases respectively, with 13 bases between them. The CDR3 nucleotides are TGTGCCAGCTCACCCAGCGGGATTGGGAATCAGCCCCAGCATTTT. Translating gives CASSPSGIGNQPQHF.

The rearrangement uses TRBV7-2 and TRBJ1-2; D remains ambiguous. Germline V gene data show CDR1 as SGHTA and CDR2 as FQGNSA. The CDR3 has 14 residues. V was pared by 5 bases and J by 4 bases, with 14 bases between. The CDR3 protein is CASSRGFSLYGYTF. In DNA form, the CDR3 reads TGTGCCAGCAGCCGAGGGTTTTCTCTCTATGGCTACACCTTC.

The V gene is TRBV19, the J gene TRBJ2-7; 8 bases match TRBD1. The germline CDR1 and CDR2 sequences are LNHDA and SQIVND (reference sequence). The CDR3 spans 14 residues. The V and J ends lost 7 bases and 4 bases, in that order; junction bases with no gene match: 9. CDR3 DNA: TGTGCCAGTACGTTCGGGCAGGGGGCGTACGAGCAGTACTTC. This encodes CASTFGQGAYEQYF. The variable domain in full, with the rest retrieved from reference TRBV19 and TRBJ2-7, is DGGITQSPKYLFRKEGQNVTLSCEQNLNHDAMYWYRQDPGQGLRLIYYSQIVNDFQKGDIAEGYSVSREKKESFPLTVTSAQKNPTAFYLCASTFGQGAYEQYFGPGTRLTVT.

The J gene is TRBJ2-5, the V gene TRBV5-1; possibly TRBD2 for D (6 bases). Germline CDR1 and CDR2: SGHRS and YFSETQ. This CDR3 is 14 amino acids long. V lost 4 bases to trimming and J lost 4 bases, with 14 bases between them. Here the CDR3 DNA reads TGCGCCAGCAGCCAAACTAGCCACGGAGAGACCCAGTACTTC. Protein: CASSQTSHGETQYF.

This chain connects TRBV7-9 to TRBJ1-3; 7 nucleotides agree with TRBD1. V was pared by 1 base and J by 11 bases, with 5 bases of the junction left unmatched. Per the germline V gene, CDR1 is SEHNR and CDR2 is FQNEAQ (reference sequence). The CDR3 totals 13 residues. This CDR3 is CASSLEGAKAIYF. Written as DNA, the CDR3 is TGTGCCAGCAGCTTAGAGGGGGCGAAGGCCATATATTTT.

This clone was seen just once. The same CDR3 also results from other DNA sequences found in this sample. The chain combines TRBV30 with TRBJ2-3; TRBD1 matches at 7 bases. The V segment lost 0 bases and the J segment 6 bases; nucleotides outside the gene matches: 3. From germline, CDR1 is GTSNPN and CDR2 SVGIG (reference sequence). The CDR3 covers 13 residues. CDR3 coding DNA: TGTGCCTGGAGTGTAACAGGGGCGGATACGCAGTATTTT. Translating it yields CAWSVTGADTQYF.

This clone was detected only once. The chain has TRBV11-1 and TRBJ2-7, with TRBD1 matching over 9 bases. Looked up from germline, CDR1 is SGHAT and CDR2 is FQDESV (reference sequence). The ends lost 4 bases at V and 1 base at J; junction bases unmatched: 5. This CDR3 has 15 amino acids. The CDR3 spells CASSSGQGSSYEQYF. The CDR3 DNA is TGTGCCAGCAGCTCGGGACAGGGATCTTCCTACGAGCAGTACTTC.

J is TRBJ2-7 and V is TRBV13, with D possibly being TRBD2 (5 bases). Germline V gives CDR1 PRHDT, CDR2 FYEKMQ (reference sequence). The CDR3 is made up of 17 amino acids. Trimming took off 0 bases at V and 5 bases at J, with 20 bases between the two ends. The CDR3 reads CASSLGRERPRNNEQYF. The CDR3 region has the DNA TGTGCCAGCAGCTTAGGTCGCGAGCGGCCGCGGAACAACGAGCAGTACTTC.

V usage is TRBV5-1 and J usage is TRBJ2-5; 7 bases align to TRBD2. With V trimmed by 7 bases and J by 1 base, 13 bases remained unmatched. This CDR3 spans 16 amino acids. Per germline, CDR1 SGHRS and CDR2 YFSETQ. The CDR3 protein is CASSGGTALIQETQYF. The CDR3 coding sequence is TGCGCCAGCTCCGGGGGGACCGCTCTAATCCAAGAGACCCAGTACTTC.

V gene TRBV18 combines with J gene TRBJ2-1; D gene ambiguous. This CDR3 is 14 amino acids long. Looked up from germline, CDR1 is KGHSH and CDR2 is LQKENI. V lost 1 base, J lost 5 bases, and 9 bases lay in between. The CDR3: CASSPLARNNEQFF. CDR3 bases: TGTGCCAGCTCACCACTAGCTAGGAACAATGAGCAGTTCTTC.

V gene TRBV15 combines with J gene TRBJ1-5, with unresolved D. With 3 bases removed from V and 4 bases from J, the gap between germline ends came to 4 bases. CDR3 length equals 12 residues. Germline lookup yields CDR1 LNHNV and CDR2 YYDKDF (reference sequence). For the CDR3, the DNA is TGTGCCACCAGCAGTGAGAATCAGCCCCAGCATTTT. Translation: CATSSENQPQHF.